The 18 T cell receptor beta chains below all came from one sample that was sequenced in a study of blood T cell repertoires in COVID-19. Sequencing used immunoSEQ multiplex PCR; TCRdb keeps in-frame clones, though not all of them. The repertoire consists of 160,000 or so clones, with roughly 84% occurring once and the leading ten covering 15% to 20%. The sequenced sample consisted of PBMCs or T cells enriched from blood (not recorded which). The receptors were gathered from a man aged 55-75 years who had recovered from COVID-19.

This chain uses TRBV2 with TRBJ2-1, with TRBD2 identical over 10 bases. The CDR3 contains 14 residues. Germline V gene sequence: CDR1 SNHLY, CDR2 FYNNEI. Losses at the gene ends were 4 bases for V and 6 bases for J; bases not matched to a gene: 3. CDR3 bases: TGTGCCAGCAGTGTCCTAGCGGGGGTCAATGAGCAGTTCTTC. Its translation is CASSVLAGVNEQFF.

The gene calls are TRBV28 and TRBJ2-1, with D possibly TRBD2 on 6 matching bases. Trimming removed 3 bases at V and 3 bases at J, with 15 bases between. Per the germline V gene, CDR1 is MDHEN and CDR2 is SYDVKM. This CDR3 spans 16 amino acids. CDR3: CASSFVGLPHYNEQFF. The DNA for the CDR3 is TGTGCCAGCAGTTTTGTAGGACTACCTCACTACAATGAGCAGTTCTTC.

The rearrangement joins TRBV5-4 to TRBJ2-7; 11 positions agree with TRBD2. Germline V gives CDR1 SGHNT, CDR2 YYREEE (reference sequence). The V segment lost 3 bases and the J segment 2 bases; nucleotides outside the gene matches: 1. The CDR3 sequence is 14 residues long. The chain's CDR3 is CASSSLAGAYEQYF. The CDR3 nucleotides are TGTGCCAGCAGCTCACTAGCGGGAGCCTACGAGCAGTACTTC.

The chain recombines TRBV2 with TRBJ1-6, with 9 bases identical to TRBD1. V dropped 8 bases and J dropped 9; count of bases not matched to a gene: 5. CDR1 is SNHLY and CDR2 is FYNNEI in the germline V gene. The CDR3 loop spans 13 amino acids. As DNA, the CDR3 is TGTGCCAGCGGGACAGGGATGGGTTCACCCCTCCACTTT. The encoded protein is CASGTGMGSPLHF.

The chain is built from TRBV7-8 and TRBJ2-7; TRBD1 matches at 7 bases. The CDR3 contains 17 residues. Unmatched junction bases numbered 20, after V lost 5 bases and J lost 7 bases. Germline V lookup: CDR1 SGHVS, CDR2 FQNEAQ. CDR3 in DNA: TGTGCCAGCAGCCCCCGGACAGGACCGGGCTTCCTATCGGAGCAGTACTTC. This codes for CASSPRTGPGFLSEQYF. Combining the CDR3 with reference TRBV7-8 and TRBJ2-7 gives the whole variable domain GAGVSQSPRYKVAKRGQDVALRCDPISGHVSLFWYQQALGQGPEFLTYFQNEAQLDKSGLPSDRFFAERPEGSVSTLKIQRTQQEDSAVYLCASSPRTGPGFLSEQYFGPGTRLTVT.

The J gene is TRBJ2-7, the V gene TRBV5-1; TRBD1 agrees at 7 bases. Germline CDR1 reads SGHRS; CDR2 reads YFSETQ. The trim removed 2 bases at V and 2 bases at J, leaving 4 bases unmatched. The length of the CDR3 is 14 residues. The CDR3 is CASSLGQAAYEQYF. The CDR3 DNA sequence: TGCGCCAGCAGCTTAGGACAGGCCGCCTACGAGCAGTACTTC.

The chain couples TRBV7-3 to TRBJ1-1; a possible D gene is TRBD1 (5 bases). Trimming left V 2 bases short and J 5 bases short, with 9 bases between. The CDR3 spans 13 residues. Germline CDR1 and CDR2: SGHTA and FQGTGA. CDR3 residues: CASSLGGATEAFF. The CDR3 DNA is TGTGCCAGCAGCTTAGGAGGGGCTACTGAAGCTTTCTTT.

The CDR3 here is CASSPVDRNYGYTF. The CDR3, as DNA: TGTGCCAGCAGCCCCGTGGACAGGAACTATGGCTACACCTTC. The chain combines TRBV27 with TRBJ1-2; the match to TRBD1 covers 7 bases. Trimming at V came to 6 bases and at J to 2 bases, leaving 6 bases not matched to a gene. The CDR3 loop spans 14 amino acids. Germline assignment: CDR1 MNHEY and CDR2 SMNVEV (reference sequence).

This clone has just one count. The chain joins TRBV20-1 to TRBJ1-5, with 7 bases that match TRBD1. This CDR3 comprises 14 residues. Germline-derived CDR1 and CDR2 are DFQATT and SNEGSKA (reference sequence). Trimming removed 3 bases from V and 5 bases from J; junction bases left unmatched: 7. The CDR3 coding sequence is TGCAGTGCTAGTTTAGGACAGGCGGATCAGCCCCAGCATTTT. Protein: CSASLGQADQPQHF.

This clone occurred a few times. The chain links TRBV4-2 to TRBJ2-2, with D possibly TRBD1 on 6 matching bases. The V end was cut by 0 bases, the J end by 7 bases, with 9 bases between. The CDR3 is 14 residues long. Germline V lookup: CDR1 LGHNA, CDR2 YNFKEQ. In DNA form, the CDR3 reads TGTGCCAGCAGCCAAGAACAGGGATACGGGGAGCTGTTTTTT. It is translated as CASSQEQGYGELFF.

The V call is TRBV5-1, the J call TRBJ2-1; 11 bases line up with TRBD1. V shed 5 bases and J 2 bases; nucleotides not matched to a gene: 6. The CDR3 is 16 amino acids. CDR1 and CDR2 from the germline V gene are SGHRS and YFSETQ. The CDR3 region has the DNA TGCGCCAGCAGTTTCCAGGACAGGGGGCCCTACAATGAGCAGTTCTTC. Protein product: CASSFQDRGPYNEQFF. The full variable domain, in which reference TRBV5-1 and TRBJ2-1 provide the parts outside the CDR3, is KAGVTQTPRYLIKTRGQQVTLSCSPISGHRSVSWYQQTPGQGLQFLFEYFSETQRNKGNFPGRFSGRQFSNSRSEMNVSTLELGDSALYLCASSFQDRGPYNEQFFGPGTRLTVL.

The genes are TRBV7-3 and TRBJ2-7, with TRBD2 as a possible D gene (7 bases). Germline V gene lookup returns CDR1 SGHTA and CDR2 FQGTGA. The CDR3 consists of 16 residues. Trimming removed 3 bases from V and 6 bases from J, with 21 bases in between. The CDR3 region has the DNA TGTGCCAGCAGCTTTACCGGCGGGGGCCCGTCTGGCGAGCAGTACTTC. This codes for CASSFTGGGPSGEQYF.

This chain links TRBV18 with TRBJ2-7; a possible D gene is TRBD1 (5 bases). Germline loops: CDR1 KGHSH, CDR2 LQKENI. V gave up 0 bases and J gave up 0 bases, with 9 bases separating them. This CDR3 comprises 15 residues. The CDR3 DNA is TGTGCCAGCTCACCACCCCCAGGGCACTCCTACGAGCAGTACTTC. It translates to CASSPPPGHSYEQYF.

V usage is TRBV7-8 and J usage is TRBJ2-7, with 10 bases aligning to TRBD2. Losses at the gene ends were 7 bases for V and 2 bases for J; bases not matched to a gene: 8. This CDR3 has 15 residues. Germline CDR1 SGHVS, CDR2 FQNEAQ. The CDR3: CASILSTSGTYEQYF. Here the CDR3 DNA reads TGTGCCAGCATCCTTAGTACTAGCGGGACCTACGAGCAGTACTTC.

This chain uses TRBV5-4 with TRBJ2-5, with a weak D call TRBD2 (5 bases). Germline values: CDR1 SGHNT, CDR2 YYREEE (reference sequence). CDR3 length equals 15 residues. Trimming shortened V by 4 bases and J by 2 bases, and 15 bases separated the two germline ends. CDR3 region: CASSRPGEPQETQYF. In DNA, the CDR3 is TGTGCCAGCAGCCGGCCCGGGGAACCACAAGAGACCCAGTACTTC.

The gene calls are TRBV4-1 and TRBJ2-6; D might be TRBD1 (6 bases). The germline CDR1 and CDR2 sequences are MGHRA and YSYEKL. Deletions cut 3 bases from V and 10 bases from J, with 22 bases between. CDR3 length: 17 residues. The CDR3 protein is CASSQDTTGPLSNVLTF. CDR3 nucleotide sequence: TGCGCCAGCAGCCAGGATACGACAGGCCCCCTCTCGAACGTCCTGACTTTC.

The chain carries TRBV7-9 and TRBJ1-5, with D unresolved. V gave up 4 bases and J gave up 0 bases, with 13 bases separating them. The V gene's germline CDR1 is SEHNR and CDR2 FQNEAQ (reference sequence). The CDR3 has 16 residues. The CDR3 region is CASSSRTGNSNQPQHF. In DNA, the CDR3 is TGTGCCAGCAGCTCCCGGACGGGAAATAGCAATCAGCCCCAGCATTTT.

The gene calls are TRBV7-2 and TRBJ1-5; D uncertain. This CDR3 has 15 residues. The V end lost 5 bases, the J end lost 9 bases, and 20 bases lay between the germline ends. Germline V gives CDR1 SGHTA, CDR2 FQGNSA. CDR3 sequence reads: CASSLGRPLGRPQHF. The DNA for the CDR3 is TGTGCCAGCAGCCTCGGAAGGCCCCTGGGGAGGCCCCAGCATTTT.